This section outlines one TCR beta chain sequence together with its context. These data originate in a study of blood T cell repertoires in COVID-19. V was clipped by 1 base and J by 3 bases, with 17 bases between them. The germline gives CDR1 SGHKS, CDR2 YYEKEE (reference sequence). This CDR3 contains 17 residues. Only in-frame clones appear in the TCRdb table, and some are missing; sequencing was by immunoSEQ multiplex PCR. The top ten clones hold 9.5% to 12% of a sample with around 19,000 clones, approximately 91% of them seen once. The TCR originated in a human donor in a cohort sampled during active COVID-19. The donor label of this sample is uncertain. This sequence joins TRBV5-5 and TRBJ2-1; D might be TRBD1 (6 bases). Sequences were obtained from peripheral blood. In DNA, the CDR3 is TGTGCCAGCAGCTTGATGGGGGCTCGACGTGGCTACAATGAGCAGTTCTTC. Its protein product is CASSLMGARRGYNEQFF.